One and the same sample provided the 4 T cell receptor beta chains below, sequenced in a study of post-analysis software for immune sequencing data. For these receptors, no antigen is known. General study findings and limits: Controls had lower frequencies than patients of about five TRBV segments, which included TRBV5-6, TRBV5-1 and TRBV20-1.

The authors incorporated unique molecular identifiers into the TCR beta cDNA libraries. TCRdb re-derived calls from the PCR reads in MiXCR, one entry per CDR3 protein. The data show a few hundred thousand distinct CDR3 sequences, about 40% seen once. Sequencing was performed on blood. These receptors were taken from a girl aged 10-17 years with multiple sclerosis.

Regarding this clonotype: It may be a read error: a sequence one base away is much more abundant. This sequence joins TRBV28 and TRBJ2-1; D is ambiguous. The CDR3 consists of 15 residues. Germline loops: CDR1 MDHEN, CDR2 SYDVKM. V was pared by 3 bases and J by 0 bases, with 9 bases between. This chain's CDR3 is CASSFRPFSYNEQFF. CDR3 coding DNA: TGTGCCAGCAGTTTCCGGCCTTTCTCCTACAATGAGCAGTTCTTC.

This clonotype showed up many times. The chain is built from TRBV20-1 and TRBJ2-1; D could derive from TRBD1 or TRBD2 (5 bases each). Trimming pared 5 bases from V and 7 bases from J, leaving 15 bases between. Per germline, CDR1 DFQATT and CDR2 SNEGSKA (reference sequence). This CDR3 is 13 amino acids long. The CDR3 protein is CSAGMRGRNEQFF. The CDR3 nucleotides read TGCAGTGCTGGCATGAGGGGTAGAAATGAGCAGTTCTTC.

This clonotype was seen ten or more times. This chain links TRBV2 with TRBJ2-5; 8 bases line up with TRBD2. This CDR3 is 16 amino acids long. V shed 3 bases, J shed 2 bases, and the junction held 8 bases outside the gene matches. The V gene's germline CDR1 is SNHLY and CDR2 FYNNEI. CDR3 sequence: CASSDGLAGLQETQYF. For the CDR3, the DNA is TGTGCCAGCAGTGATGGGCTAGCGGGTTTACAAGAGACCCAGTACTTC.

This clonotype was counted many times. CDR3 bases: TGTGCCAGCTCAGCAGCGACAGGGGATTCACCCCTCCACTTT. Translated: CASSAATGDSPLHF. The chain couples TRBV18 to TRBJ1-6; 8 nucleotides agree with TRBD1. The junction had 5 bases not matched to a gene; V was cut back by 5 bases and J by 8 bases. The CDR3 is 14 amino acids. Per the germline V gene, CDR1 is KGHSH and CDR2 is LQKENI.